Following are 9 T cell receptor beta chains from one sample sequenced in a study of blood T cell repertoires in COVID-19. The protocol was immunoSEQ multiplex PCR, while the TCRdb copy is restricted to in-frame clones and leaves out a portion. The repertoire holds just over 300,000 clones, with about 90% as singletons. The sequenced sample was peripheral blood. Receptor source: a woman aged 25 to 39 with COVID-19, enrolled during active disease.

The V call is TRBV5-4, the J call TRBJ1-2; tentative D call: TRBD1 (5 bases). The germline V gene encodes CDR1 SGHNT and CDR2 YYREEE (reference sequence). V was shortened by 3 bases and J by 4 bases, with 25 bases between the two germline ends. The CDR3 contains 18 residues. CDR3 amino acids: CASSSSSSGRAESYGYTF. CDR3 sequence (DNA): TGTGCCAGCAGCTCGAGTTCCTCGGGCAGGGCCGAATCCTATGGCTACACCTTC.

CDR3 residues: CASGTGQYNEQFF. The DNA for the CDR3 is TGTGCCAGCGGGACAGGGCAATACAATGAGCAGTTCTTC. The chain couples TRBV6-5 to TRBJ2-1; 9 bases map to TRBD1. Germline lookup yields CDR1 MNHEY and CDR2 SVGAGI. The J segment lost 4 bases and the V segment lost 8 bases, leaving 3 bases of the junction unmatched. The CDR3 consists of 13 residues.

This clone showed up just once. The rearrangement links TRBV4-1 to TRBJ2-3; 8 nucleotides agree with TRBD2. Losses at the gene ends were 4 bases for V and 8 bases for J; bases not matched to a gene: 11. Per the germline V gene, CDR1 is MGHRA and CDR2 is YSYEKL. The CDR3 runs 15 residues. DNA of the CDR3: TGCGCCAGCAGCCTGGGCGGAGCGGGGGTAATTACGCAGTATTTT. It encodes CASSLGGAGVITQYF.

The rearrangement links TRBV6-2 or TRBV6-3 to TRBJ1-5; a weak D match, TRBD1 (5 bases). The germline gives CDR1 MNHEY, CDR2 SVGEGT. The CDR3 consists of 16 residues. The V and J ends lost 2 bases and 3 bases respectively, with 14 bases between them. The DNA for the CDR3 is TGTGCCAGCAGTTACCCCCATGCAGGGATCAATCAGCCCCAGCATTTT. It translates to CASSYPHAGINQPQHF.

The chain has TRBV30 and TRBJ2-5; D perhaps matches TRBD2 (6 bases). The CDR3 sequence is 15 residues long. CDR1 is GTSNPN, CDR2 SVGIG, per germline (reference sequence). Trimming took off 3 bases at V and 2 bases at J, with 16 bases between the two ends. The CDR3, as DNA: TGTGCCTGGAGCCACGGGGAGGCTTCGCAAGAGACCCAGTACTTC. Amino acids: CAWSHGEASQETQYF. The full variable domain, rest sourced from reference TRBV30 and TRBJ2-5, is SQTIHQWPATLVQPVGSPLSLECTVEGTSNPNLYWYRQAAGRGLQLLFYSVGIGQISSEVPQNLSASRPQDRQFILSSKKLLLSDSGFYLCAWSHGEASQETQYFGPGTRLLVL.

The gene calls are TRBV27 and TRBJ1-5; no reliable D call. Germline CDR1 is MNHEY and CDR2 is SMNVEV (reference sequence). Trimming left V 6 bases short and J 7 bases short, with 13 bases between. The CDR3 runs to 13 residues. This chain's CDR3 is CASSFFAGQPQHF. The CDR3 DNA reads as TGTGCCAGCAGCTTTTTCGCCGGGCAGCCCCAGCATTTT.

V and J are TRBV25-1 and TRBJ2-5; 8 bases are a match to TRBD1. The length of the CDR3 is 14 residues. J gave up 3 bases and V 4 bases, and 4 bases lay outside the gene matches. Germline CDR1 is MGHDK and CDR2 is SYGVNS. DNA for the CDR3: TGTGCCAGCAGTGTGACAGGGGTAAAAGAGACCCAGTACTTC. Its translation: CASSVTGVKETQYF. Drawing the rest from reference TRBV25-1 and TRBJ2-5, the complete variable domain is EADIYQTPRYLVIGTGKKITLECSQTMGHDKMYWYQQDPGMELHLIHYSYGVNSTEKGDLSSESTVSRIRTEHFPLTLESARPSHTSQYLCASSVTGVKETQYFGPGTRLLVL.

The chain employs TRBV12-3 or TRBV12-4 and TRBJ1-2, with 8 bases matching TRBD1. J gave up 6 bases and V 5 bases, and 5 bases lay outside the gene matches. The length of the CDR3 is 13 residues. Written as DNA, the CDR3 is TGTGCCAGCAGTCCCCAGGGGGCGGATGGCTACACCTTC. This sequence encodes CASSPQGADGYTF.

The CDR3 nucleotides read TGTGCCAGCAGCCAAGTTTCGGGACAGTGGGGCAATGAGCAGTTCTTC. Translated: CASSQVSGQWGNEQFF. The chain carries TRBV3-1 (or the pseudogene TRBV3-2) and TRBJ2-1, with TRBD1 matching 7 bases. This CDR3 comprises 16 residues. Germline CDR1 and CDR2: LGHDT and YNNKEL (reference sequence). J gave up 6 bases and V 1 base, and 9 bases lay outside the gene matches.